This T cell receptor (beta chain) originates from a study of CD8 T cells in Susac syndrome. TCR beta was sequenced from blood CD8+ and CD4+ T cells. TEMRA cells were enriched by FACS, while CD8+ and CD4+ T cells were obtained through a negative isolation that was performed magnetically. Per germline, CDR1 LNHDA and CDR2 SQIVND (reference sequence). The CDR3 consists of 13 residues. Details on this clonotype: One end of the junction fails to match germline, which may point to a read error.

Reverse transcription of roughly 0.45 to 1 ug RNA was performed with random hexamers. Amplification of TCR beta CDR3 across 54 Vbeta and 13 Jbeta was performed with immunoSEQ multiplex PCR. TCRdb processed the immunoSEQ multiplex PCR reads anew with MiXCR; each CDR3 protein has one entry. The sample lists some 400,000 distinct CDR3 sequences; about 85% were seen once. This clonotype was sampled from a human donor with multiple sclerosis. Sequencing was performed on CD8+ T cells from PBMCs. This chain joins TRBV19 and TRBJ1-5, with D perhaps matching TRBD1 (6 bases). CDR3 nucleotides: TGTGCCAGTCTGTCGGGGGCAAATCAGCCCCTGCATTTT. Residues: CASLSGANQPLHF.